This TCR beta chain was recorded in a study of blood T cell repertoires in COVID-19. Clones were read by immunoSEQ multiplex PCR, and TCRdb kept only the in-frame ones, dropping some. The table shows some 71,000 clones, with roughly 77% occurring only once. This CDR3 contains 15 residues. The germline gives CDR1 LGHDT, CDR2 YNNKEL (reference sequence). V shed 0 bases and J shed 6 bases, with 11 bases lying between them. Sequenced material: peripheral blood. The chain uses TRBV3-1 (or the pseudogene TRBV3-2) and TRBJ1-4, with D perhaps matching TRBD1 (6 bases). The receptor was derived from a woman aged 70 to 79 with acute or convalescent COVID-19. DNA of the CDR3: TGTGCCAGCAGCCAAGACGATTGGACAGATGAAAAACTGTTTTTT. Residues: CASSQDDWTDEKLFF.